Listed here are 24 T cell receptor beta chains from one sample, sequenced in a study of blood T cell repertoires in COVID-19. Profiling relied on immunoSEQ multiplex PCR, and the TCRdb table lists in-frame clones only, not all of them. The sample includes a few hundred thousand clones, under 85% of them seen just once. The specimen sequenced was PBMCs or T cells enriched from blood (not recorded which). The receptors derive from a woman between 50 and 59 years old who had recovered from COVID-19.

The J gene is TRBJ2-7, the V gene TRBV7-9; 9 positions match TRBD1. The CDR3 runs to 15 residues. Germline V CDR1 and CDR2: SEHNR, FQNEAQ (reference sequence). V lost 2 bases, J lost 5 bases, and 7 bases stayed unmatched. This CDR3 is CASSLSTGTGNEQYF. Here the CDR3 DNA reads TGTGCCAGCAGCTTATCCACCGGGACAGGGAACGAGCAGTACTTC.

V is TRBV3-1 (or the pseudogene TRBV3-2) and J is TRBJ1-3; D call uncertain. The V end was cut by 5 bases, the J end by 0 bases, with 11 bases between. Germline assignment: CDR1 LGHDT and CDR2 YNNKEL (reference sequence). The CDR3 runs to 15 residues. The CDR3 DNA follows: TGTGCCAGCAGCGGAGGCCCGAGCTCTGGAAACACCATATATTTT. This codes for CASSGGPSSGNTIYF.

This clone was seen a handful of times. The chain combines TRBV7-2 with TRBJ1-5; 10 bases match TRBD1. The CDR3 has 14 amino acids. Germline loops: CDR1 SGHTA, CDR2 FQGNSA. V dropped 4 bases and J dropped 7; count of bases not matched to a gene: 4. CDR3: CASSWGQGRQPQHF. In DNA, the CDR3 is TGTGCCAGCAGCTGGGGACAGGGGAGGCAGCCCCAGCATTTT.

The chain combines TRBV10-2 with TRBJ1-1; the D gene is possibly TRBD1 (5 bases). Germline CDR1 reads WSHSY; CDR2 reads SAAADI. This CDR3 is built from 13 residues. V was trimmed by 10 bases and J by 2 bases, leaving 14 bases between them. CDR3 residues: CATARQRNTEAFF. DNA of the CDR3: TGCGCCACCGCTCGACAGAGAAACACTGAAGCTTTCTTT.

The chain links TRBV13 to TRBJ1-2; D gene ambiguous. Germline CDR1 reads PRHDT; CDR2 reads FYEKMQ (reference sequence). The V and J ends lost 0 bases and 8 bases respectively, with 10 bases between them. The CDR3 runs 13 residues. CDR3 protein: CASSLGLTEGYTF. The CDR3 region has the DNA TGTGCCAGCAGCTTAGGCCTGACGGAGGGCTACACCTTC.

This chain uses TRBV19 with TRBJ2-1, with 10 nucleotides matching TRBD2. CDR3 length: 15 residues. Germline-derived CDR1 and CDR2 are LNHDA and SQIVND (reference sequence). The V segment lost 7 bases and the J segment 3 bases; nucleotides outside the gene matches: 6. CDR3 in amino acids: CASKERTSGYNEQFF. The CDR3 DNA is TGTGCCAGTAAGGAGAGGACTAGCGGCTACAATGAGCAGTTCTTC.

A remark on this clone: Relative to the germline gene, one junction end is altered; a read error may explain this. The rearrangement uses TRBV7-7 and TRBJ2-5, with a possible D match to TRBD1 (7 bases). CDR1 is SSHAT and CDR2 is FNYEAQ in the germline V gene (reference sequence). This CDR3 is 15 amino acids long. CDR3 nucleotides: TGTGCTAGCAGCCCCGGGCGGGGACAGCGGGAGACCCAGTACTTC. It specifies CASSPGRGQRETQYF.

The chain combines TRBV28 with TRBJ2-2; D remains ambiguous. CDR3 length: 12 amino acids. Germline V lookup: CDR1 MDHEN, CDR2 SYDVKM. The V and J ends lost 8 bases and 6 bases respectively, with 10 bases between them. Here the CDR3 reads CASRGEPGELFF. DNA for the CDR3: TGTGCCAGCCGAGGCGAACCCGGGGAGCTGTTTTTT.

CDR3 DNA: TGTGCCAGCAGCTTAGCCTCAGGGGTTGGCACTGAAGCTTTCTTT. This codes for CASSLASGVGTEAFF. This chain uses TRBV7-9 with TRBJ1-1; weak D call: TRBD1 (6 bases). There are 15 residues in the CDR3. Trimming cost V 0 bases and J 4 bases, with 12 bases left between them. Germline assignment: CDR1 SEHNR and CDR2 FQNEAQ (reference sequence).

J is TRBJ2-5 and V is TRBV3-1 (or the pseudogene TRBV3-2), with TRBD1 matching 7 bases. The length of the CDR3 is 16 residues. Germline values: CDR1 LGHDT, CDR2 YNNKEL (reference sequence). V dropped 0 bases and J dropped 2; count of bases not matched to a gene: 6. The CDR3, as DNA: TGTGCCAGCAGCCAAGACAGTACAGGGGCACAAGAGACCCAGTACTTC. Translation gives CASSQDSTGAQETQYF.

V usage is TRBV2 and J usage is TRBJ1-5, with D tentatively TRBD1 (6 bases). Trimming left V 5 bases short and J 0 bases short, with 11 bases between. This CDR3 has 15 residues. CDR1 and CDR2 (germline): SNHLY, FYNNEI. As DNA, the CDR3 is TGTGCCAGCAGTCTTCGACAGGTTAGCAATCAGCCCCAGCATTTT. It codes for CASSLRQVSNQPQHF.

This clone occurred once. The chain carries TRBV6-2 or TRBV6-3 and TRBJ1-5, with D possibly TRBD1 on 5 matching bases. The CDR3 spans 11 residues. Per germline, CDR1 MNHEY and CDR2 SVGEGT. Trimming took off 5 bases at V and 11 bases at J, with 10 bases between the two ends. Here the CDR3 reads CASSRRQSQHF. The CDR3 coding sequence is TGTGCCAGCAGTCGACGACAGTCCCAGCATTTT.

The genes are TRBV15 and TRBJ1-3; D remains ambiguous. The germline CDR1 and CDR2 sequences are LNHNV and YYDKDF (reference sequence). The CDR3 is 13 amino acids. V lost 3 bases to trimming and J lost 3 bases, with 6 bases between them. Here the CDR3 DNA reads TGTGCCACCAGCAGCGGTTATGGAAACACCATATATTTT. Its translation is CATSSGYGNTIYF.

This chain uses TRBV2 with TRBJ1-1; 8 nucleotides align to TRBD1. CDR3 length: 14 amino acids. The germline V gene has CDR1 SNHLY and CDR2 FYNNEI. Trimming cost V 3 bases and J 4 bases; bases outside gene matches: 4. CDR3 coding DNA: TGTGCCAGCAGTGACAGGGGGCTGGGCACTGAAGCTTTCTTT. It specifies CASSDRGLGTEAFF.

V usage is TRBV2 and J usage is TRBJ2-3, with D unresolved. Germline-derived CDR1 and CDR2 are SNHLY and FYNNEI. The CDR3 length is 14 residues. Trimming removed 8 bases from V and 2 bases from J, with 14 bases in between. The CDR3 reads CASQTHPNTDTQYF. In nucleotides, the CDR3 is TGTGCCAGCCAGACACACCCTAACACAGATACGCAGTATTTT.

The CDR3 loop is CASSGGQGAAGTQYF. DNA for the CDR3: TGTGCCAGCAGTGGGGGACAGGGGGCCGCCGGGACCCAGTACTTC. The chain recombines TRBV6-2 or TRBV6-3 with TRBJ2-5; 12 bases are shared with TRBD1. CDR1 and CDR2 from the germline V gene are MNHEY and SVGEGT. V lost 5 bases to trimming and J lost 7 bases; unmatched junction nucleotides: 8. The CDR3 runs 15 residues.

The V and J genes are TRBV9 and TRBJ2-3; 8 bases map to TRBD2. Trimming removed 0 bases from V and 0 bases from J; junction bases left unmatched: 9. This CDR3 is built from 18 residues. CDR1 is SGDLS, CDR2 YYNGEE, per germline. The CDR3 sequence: CASSVGSGSGTSTDTQYF. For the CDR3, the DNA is TGTGCCAGCAGCGTAGGGAGCGGGAGCGGTACTAGCACAGATACGCAGTATTTT.

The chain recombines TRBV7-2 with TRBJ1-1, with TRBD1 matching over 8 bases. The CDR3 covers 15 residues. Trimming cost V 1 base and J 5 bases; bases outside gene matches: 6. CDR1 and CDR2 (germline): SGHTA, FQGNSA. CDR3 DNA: TGTGCCAGCAGCTTAGAGGGACAGGTGGGGACTGAAGCTTTCTTT. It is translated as CASSLEGQVGTEAFF.

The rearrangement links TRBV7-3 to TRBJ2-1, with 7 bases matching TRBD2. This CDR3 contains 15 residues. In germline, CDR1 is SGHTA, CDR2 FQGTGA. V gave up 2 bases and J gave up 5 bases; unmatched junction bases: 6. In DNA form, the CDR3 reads TGTGCCAGCAGCTTACCCGGGGGGAATAACAATGAGCAGTTCTTC. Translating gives CASSLPGGNNNEQFF.

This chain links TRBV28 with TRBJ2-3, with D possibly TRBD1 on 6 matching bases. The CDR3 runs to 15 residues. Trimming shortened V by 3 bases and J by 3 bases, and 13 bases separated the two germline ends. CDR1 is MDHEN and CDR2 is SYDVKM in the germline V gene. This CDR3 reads CASSFPGELTDTQYF. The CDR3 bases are TGTGCCAGCAGTTTCCCAGGGGAGTTGACAGATACGCAGTATTTT.

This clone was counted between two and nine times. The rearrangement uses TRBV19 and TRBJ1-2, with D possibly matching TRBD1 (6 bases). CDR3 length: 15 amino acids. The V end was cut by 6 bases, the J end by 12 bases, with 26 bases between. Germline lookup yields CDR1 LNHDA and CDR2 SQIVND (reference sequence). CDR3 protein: CASRLQGGEGMANTF. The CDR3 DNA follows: TGTGCCAGTAGACTACAGGGCGGAGAGGGTATGGCTAACACCTTC.

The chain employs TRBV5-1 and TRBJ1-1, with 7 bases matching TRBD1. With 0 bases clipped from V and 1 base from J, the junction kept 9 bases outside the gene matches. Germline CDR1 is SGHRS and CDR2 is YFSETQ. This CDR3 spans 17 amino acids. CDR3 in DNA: TGCGCCAGCAGCTTGGAAGCTCAAGGGGGCTGGAACACTGAAGCTTTCTTT. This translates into CASSLEAQGGWNTEAFF.

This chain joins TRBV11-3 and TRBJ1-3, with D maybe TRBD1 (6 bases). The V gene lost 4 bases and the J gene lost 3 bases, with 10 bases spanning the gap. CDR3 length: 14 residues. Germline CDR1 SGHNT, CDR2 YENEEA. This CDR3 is CASSYGTLGNTIYF. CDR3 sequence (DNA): TGTGCCAGCAGCTACGGGACACTTGGAAACACCATATATTTT.

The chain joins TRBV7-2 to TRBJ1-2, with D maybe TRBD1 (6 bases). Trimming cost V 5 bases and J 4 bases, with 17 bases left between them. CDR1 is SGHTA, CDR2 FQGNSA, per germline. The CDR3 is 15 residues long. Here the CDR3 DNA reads TGTGCCAGCAGCATAAGCAGGGGAATAGGCTATGGCTACACCTTC. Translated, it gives CASSISRGIGYGYTF.